These 32 T cell receptor beta chains were sequenced from one sample in a study of lymphopenia after photon versus proton radiotherapy. Clones were sequenced by immunoSEQ multiplex PCR, and TCRdb holds only the in-frame ones, with some missing. The data hold roughly 76,000 clones, with around 93% observed a single time. The input for sequencing was peripheral blood, taken from a patient treated with photon-based radiotherapy. Source of these receptors: a woman in her thirties or forties with cholangiocarcinoma.

DNA for the CDR3: TGTGCTAGTGGTCTTAGCGGGGGAACCTACAATGAGCAGTTCTTC. It encodes CASGLSGGTYNEQFF. V and J are TRBV12-5 and TRBJ2-1; 9 bases line up with TRBD2. Germline CDR1 reads LGHNT; CDR2 reads FRNRAP. After removal of 5 bases from V and 2 bases from J, the junction contained 4 bases not matched to a gene. CDR3 length: 15 residues.

The V gene is TRBV9, the J gene TRBJ2-5; D possibly corresponds to TRBD2 (6 bases). V shed 3 bases and J shed 0 bases, with 12 bases lying between them. The CDR3 is 15 amino acids. Germline assignment: CDR1 SGDLS and CDR2 YYNGEE. CDR3 in DNA: TGTGCCAGCAGCGCCCCCACGGGGGACCAAGAGACCCAGTACTTC. This codes for CASSAPTGDQETQYF. The full variable domain, with the rest looked up from reference TRBV9 and TRBJ2-5, is DSGVTQTPKHLITATGQRVTLRCSPRSGDLSVYWYQQSLDQGLQFLIQYYNGEERAKGNILERFSAQQFPDLHSELNLSSLELGDSALYFCASSAPTGDQETQYFGPGTRLLVL.

The chain employs TRBV11-2 and TRBJ1-6; 8 nucleotides align to TRBD1. Looked up from germline, CDR1 is SGHAT and CDR2 is FQNNGV. The trim removed 5 bases at V and 10 bases at J, leaving 10 bases unmatched. This CDR3 region has 15 residues. The chain's CDR3 is CASSLRQGIGSPLHF. The CDR3 nucleotides are TGTGCCAGCAGCCTAAGACAGGGGATTGGCTCACCCCTCCACTTT.

The V call is TRBV5-4, the J call TRBJ2-3; tentatively, D is TRBD2 (5 bases). The V and J ends lost 5 bases and 0 bases respectively, with 16 bases between them. The CDR3 contains 16 residues. Germline lookup yields CDR1 SGHNT and CDR2 YYREEE (reference sequence). This CDR3 is CASRLVRGSSTDTQYF. The CDR3 nucleotides are TGTGCCAGCAGGCTCGTCCGGGGATCTAGCACAGATACGCAGTATTTT.

This clone was seen more than once but under ten times. The chain couples TRBV15 to TRBJ2-1; D may be TRBD2 (6 bases). This CDR3 region has 13 residues. The V end lost 1 base, the J end lost 7 bases, and 8 bases lay between the germline ends. Looked up from germline, CDR1 is LNHNV and CDR2 is YYDKDF (reference sequence). In DNA, the CDR3 is TGTGCCACCAGCAGAGCGGGAGCTAATGAGCAGTTCTTC. Its translation is CATSRAGANEQFF.

The chain is built from TRBV10-2 and TRBJ1-1, with D unresolved. This CDR3 has 14 residues. V was pared by 8 bases and J by 0 bases, with 13 bases between. CDR1 and CDR2 (germline): WSHSY, SAAADI. The CDR3 region has the DNA TGCGCCAGCTGCACGTTTATTTTGAACACTGAAGCTTTCTTT. It yields the protein CASCTFILNTEAFF.

V usage is TRBV27 and J usage is TRBJ1-6; D is perhaps TRBD1 (5 bases). V was cut by 6 bases and J by 2 bases, with 11 bases left in between. CDR3 length equals 15 residues. CDR1 MNHEY and CDR2 SMNVEV come from the germline V gene (reference sequence). The CDR3 protein is CASRRGGAYNSPLHF. The CDR3, as DNA: TGTGCCAGCAGAAGGGGTGGCGCCTATAATTCACCCCTCCACTTT.

This CDR3 is CASSGASGGAYNEQFF. The CDR3 DNA follows: TGTGCCAGCAGTGGGGCTAGCGGGGGGGCGTACAATGAGCAGTTCTTC. V is TRBV6-1 and J is TRBJ2-1; 12 bases fit TRBD2. The J segment lost 4 bases and the V segment lost 4 bases, leaving 5 bases of the junction unmatched. The CDR3 spans 16 residues. Germline V gene lookup returns CDR1 MNHNS and CDR2 SASEGT.

The chain recombines TRBV7-2 with TRBJ1-1; D gene unclear. V was shortened by 1 base and J by 6 bases, with 12 bases between the two germline ends. CDR1 SGHTA and CDR2 FQGNSA come from the germline V gene. This CDR3 comprises 14 residues. DNA of the CDR3: TGTGCCAGCAGCTTAGGCGGCAGAAGTCCTGAAGCTTTCTTT. Translating gives CASSLGGRSPEAFF. The entire variable domain, with the rest obtained from reference TRBV7-2 and TRBJ1-1, is as follows: GAGVSQSPSNKVTEKGKDVELRCDPISGHTALYWYRQSLGQGLEFLIYFQGNSAPDKSGLPSDRFSAERTGGSVSTLTIQRTQQEDSAVYLCASSLGGRSPEAFFGQGTRLTVV.

The V gene is TRBV2, the J gene TRBJ1-1, with no clear D. V was trimmed by 4 bases and J by 6 bases, leaving 12 bases between them. The germline V gene encodes CDR1 SNHLY and CDR2 FYNNEI. The CDR3 covers 13 residues. The CDR3 DNA is TGTGCCAGCAGTGTCGCGGGTGTAGCTGAAGCTTTCTTT. Encoded protein: CASSVAGVAEAFF.

J is TRBJ2-1 and V is TRBV6-1; D is unresolved. Per germline, CDR1 MNHNS and CDR2 SASEGT. V gave up 6 bases and J gave up 0 bases, with 12 bases separating them. The length of the CDR3 is 15 residues. The CDR3 sequence is CASSTRSASYNEQFF. The CDR3 nucleotides are TGTGCCAGCAGCACAAGGAGTGCCTCCTACAATGAGCAGTTCTTC.

The V and J genes are TRBV4-2 and TRBJ1-1; 12 positions agree with TRBD1. V lost 0 bases to trimming and J lost 2 bases; unmatched junction nucleotides: 13. The germline CDR1 and CDR2 sequences are LGHNA and YNFKEQ. CDR3 length: 20 amino acids. The CDR3 is CASSQDILRDRGLHNTEAFF. CDR3 sequence (DNA): TGTGCCAGCAGCCAAGATATTCTGAGGGACAGGGGGCTTCACAACACTGAAGCTTTCTTT.

DNA of the CDR3: TGTGCCAGCAGCTTGGGGGGACAGGTTTCTGAAGCTTTCTTT. Protein product: CASSLGGQVSEAFF. The chain couples TRBV5-4 to TRBJ1-1; 8 nucleotides line up with TRBD1. Germline V CDR1 and CDR2: SGHNT, YYREEE (reference sequence). V lost 0 bases and J lost 6; bases outside the gene matches: 4. This CDR3 spans 14 amino acids.

This sequence joins TRBV7-9 and TRBJ2-7; D gene uncertain. This CDR3 contains 11 residues. The V gene's germline CDR1 is SEHNR and CDR2 FQNEAQ (reference sequence). Between the trimmed V and J ends, which lost 5 bases and 3 bases, there was a span of 5 bases. Here the CDR3 reads CASSLHYEQYF. CDR3 in DNA: TGTGCCAGCAGCCTCCACTACGAGCAGTACTTC.

The gene calls are TRBV5-1 and TRBJ1-4; no clear D. CDR1 and CDR2 (germline): SGHRS, YFSETQ. Trimming removed 3 bases at V and 3 bases at J, with 9 bases between. The CDR3 contains 14 residues. The CDR3 spells CASSSTSPNEKLFF. CDR3 coding DNA: TGCGCCAGCAGCTCCACAAGTCCTAATGAAAAACTGTTTTTT.

The gene calls are TRBV29-1 and TRBJ1-2, with 11 nucleotides matching TRBD1. J lost 2 bases, V lost 0 bases, and 2 bases had no gene match. Germline lookup yields CDR1 SQVTM and CDR2 ANQGSEA. This CDR3 spans 15 amino acids. The CDR3 DNA reads TGCAGCGTTGAAGATGGGGACAGGGGGAACTATGGCTACACCTTC. It yields the protein CSVEDGDRGNYGYTF.

The chain employs TRBV7-3 and TRBJ2-7; 7 nucleotides align to TRBD1. This CDR3 has 13 amino acids. Germline V CDR1 and CDR2: SGHTA, FQGTGA. Trimming cost V 4 bases and J 5 bases; bases outside gene matches: 5. The CDR3 DNA reads as TGTGCCAGCAGCTCCGGGACAGAAAACGAGCAGTACTTC. Its protein product is CASSSGTENEQYF.

The chain recombines TRBV10-3 with TRBJ2-5; 7 bases fit TRBD1. The CDR3 is 12 amino acids. Trimming at V came to 8 bases and at J to 1 base, leaving 1 base not matched to a gene. The germline gives CDR1 ENHRY, CDR2 SYGVKD. CDR3 nucleotides: TGTGCCATCGGGGACAGCCAAGAGACCCAGTACTTC. This sequence encodes CAIGDSQETQYF.

The chain employs TRBV28 and TRBJ2-5; D gene ambiguous. Germline V CDR1 and CDR2: MDHEN, SYDVKM. Trimming cost V 8 bases and J 5 bases, with 6 bases left between them. The CDR3 totals 10 residues. Here the CDR3 reads CASSLETQYF. The CDR3 DNA reads TGTGCCAGCTCGTTGGAGACCCAGTACTTC.

J is TRBJ2-5 and V is TRBV18, with unresolved D. There are 13 residues in the CDR3. The V end was cut by 2 bases, the J end by 1 base, with 5 bases between. Germline V gene data show CDR1 as KGHSH and CDR2 as LQKENI. CDR3 DNA: TGTGCCAGCTCACCAGGGATCCAAGAGACCCAGTACTTC. It encodes CASSPGIQETQYF.

The chain employs TRBV13 and TRBJ2-1; D possibly corresponds to TRBD2 (6 bases). Germline V gene data show CDR1 as PRHDT and CDR2 as FYEKMQ (reference sequence). The length of the CDR3 is 16 residues. V lost 0 bases and J lost 9, with 18 bases in between. Here the CDR3 DNA reads TGTGCCAGCAGCTTAGGCTTTAGCGGACCCTCGGTTGAGCAGTTCTTC. This encodes CASSLGFSGPSVEQFF.

The chain carries TRBV2 and TRBJ2-7, with 7 bases fitting TRBD1. The germline gives CDR1 SNHLY, CDR2 FYNNEI. Trimming removed 6 bases from V and 2 bases from J; junction bases left unmatched: 10. The CDR3 totals 15 residues. CDR3 protein: CASSGTGTVTYEQYF. CDR3 in DNA: TGTGCCAGCAGCGGTACCGGGACAGTTACCTACGAGCAGTACTTC. Full variable domain (remainder filled in from reference TRBV2 and TRBJ2-7): EPEVTQTPSHQVTQMGQEVILRCVPISNHLYFYWYRQILGQKVEFLVSFYNNEISEKSEIFDDQFSVERPDGSNFTLKIRSTKLEDSAMYFCASSGTGTVTYEQYFGPGTRLTVT.

The chain uses TRBV6-5 and TRBJ1-2; tentative D call: TRBD1 (5 bases). Germline CDR1 is MNHEY and CDR2 is SVGAGI. The germline V and J ends were trimmed by 5 bases and 8 bases, with 9 bases remaining between them. The CDR3 has 11 amino acids. The CDR3 sequence: CASSRGEGYTF. CDR3 bases: TGTGCCAGCAGTCGGGGGGAAGGCTACACCTTC.

The chain couples TRBV28 to TRBJ1-3; D possibly corresponds to TRBD1 (6 bases). V gave up 4 bases and J gave up 3 bases, with 13 bases separating them. This CDR3 region has 15 residues. The germline gives CDR1 MDHEN, CDR2 SYDVKM. The CDR3 is CASSSPTGFGNTIYF. The CDR3 DNA follows: TGTGCCAGCAGTTCGCCGACAGGATTTGGAAACACCATATATTTT.

CDR3 amino acids: CASSLEGNSYEQYF. The CDR3 coding sequence is TGCGCCAGCAGCTTGGAGGGGAACTCCTACGAGCAGTACTTC. This rearrangement joins TRBV5-1 to TRBJ2-7; D may be TRBD1 (5 bases). Germline loops: CDR1 SGHRS, CDR2 YFSETQ. The CDR3 is 14 residues long. Trimming took 0 bases from V and 0 from J, leaving 7 bases between them.

V gene TRBV7-2 combines with J gene TRBJ2-7; 9 positions match TRBD2. With V trimmed by 1 base and J by 1 base, 2 bases remained unmatched. CDR1 SGHTA and CDR2 FQGNSA come from the germline V gene. The CDR3 runs 15 residues. This CDR3 reads CASSLVSGSSYEQYF. In nucleotides, the CDR3 is TGTGCCAGCAGCTTAGTTAGCGGGAGTTCCTACGAGCAGTACTTC.

The V call is TRBV6-1, the J call TRBJ2-5; D uncertain. Deletions cut 2 bases from V and 2 bases from J, with 9 bases between. Per germline, CDR1 MNHNS and CDR2 SASEGT. This CDR3 has 14 amino acids. CDR3 loop: CASSEPARQETQYF. The CDR3 nucleotides are TGTGCCAGCAGTGAACCGGCTAGACAAGAGACCCAGTACTTC.

The chain's CDR3 is CASSSHRDKLNEQFF. CDR3 bases: TGTGCCAGCAGCTCCCACCGGGACAAGCTCAATGAGCAGTTCTTC. The rearrangement uses TRBV27 and TRBJ2-1, with D possibly matching TRBD1 (6 bases). V lost 6 bases, J lost 6 bases, and 18 bases lay in between. The CDR3 length is 15 residues. Germline lookup yields CDR1 MNHEY and CDR2 SMNVEV (reference sequence).

The chain has TRBV29-1 and TRBJ2-7, with D maybe TRBD2 (5 bases). Germline-derived CDR1 and CDR2 are SQVTM and ANQGSEA. The V end lost 3 bases, the J end lost 7 bases, and 13 bases lay between the germline ends. The CDR3 loop spans 12 amino acids. Written as DNA, the CDR3 is TGCAGCGTTGAGGCAGCCCCGGGGGAGCAGTACTTC. Amino acids: CSVEAAPGEQYF.

The V and J genes are TRBV5-1 and TRBJ1-1, with 9 nucleotides matching TRBD1. J was trimmed by 7 bases and V by 0 bases; bases with no gene match: 7. The CDR3 is 15 amino acids. Germline V CDR1 and CDR2: SGHRS, YFSETQ. CDR3 DNA: TGCGCCAGCAGCTTGGAGGGACAGGGTGGCGGTGAAGCTTTCTTT. This translates into CASSLEGQGGGEAFF.

This sequence joins TRBV4-1 and TRBJ2-2; tentatively, D is TRBD1 (5 bases). The ends were cut back, 3 bases at V and 0 bases at J, with 14 bases in the middle. CDR1 and CDR2 (germline): MGHRA, YSYEKL. CDR3 size: 17 residues. DNA of the CDR3: TGCGCCAGCAGCCATGCCTTGACAGATGCGAACACCGGGGAGCTGTTTTTT. This translates into CASSHALTDANTGELFF.

The chain's CDR3 is CASSEVAGKYSGANVLTF. CDR3 sequence (DNA): TGTGCCAGCAGTGAAGTGGCAGGGAAATACTCTGGGGCCAACGTCCTGACTTTC. This rearrangement joins TRBV6-1 to TRBJ2-6, with TRBD1 as a possible D gene (5 bases). Per the germline V gene, CDR1 is MNHNS and CDR2 is SASEGT. CDR3 size: 18 residues. Deletions cut 1 base from V and 0 bases from J, with 13 bases between.